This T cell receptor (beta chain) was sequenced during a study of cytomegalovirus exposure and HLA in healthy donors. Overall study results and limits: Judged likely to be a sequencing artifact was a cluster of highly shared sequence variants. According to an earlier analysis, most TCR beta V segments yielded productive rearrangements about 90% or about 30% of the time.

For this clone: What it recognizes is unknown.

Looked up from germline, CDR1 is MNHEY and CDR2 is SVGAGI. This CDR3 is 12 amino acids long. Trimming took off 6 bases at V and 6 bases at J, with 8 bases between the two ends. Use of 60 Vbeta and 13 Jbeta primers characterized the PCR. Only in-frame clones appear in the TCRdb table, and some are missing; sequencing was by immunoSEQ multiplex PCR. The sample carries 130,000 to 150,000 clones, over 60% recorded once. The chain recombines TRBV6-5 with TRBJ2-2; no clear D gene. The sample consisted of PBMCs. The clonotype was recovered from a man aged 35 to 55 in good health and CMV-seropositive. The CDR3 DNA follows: TGTGCCAGCAGGCGTTTCGCCGGGGAGCTGTTTTTT. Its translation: CASRRFAGELFF.